Listed below are T cell receptor beta chains from one sample, sequenced in a study of blood T cell repertoires in COVID-19. Generated by immunoSEQ multiplex PCR, the TCRdb table keeps only in-frame clones and is missing some. The sample yields 200,000 to 250,000 clones, approximately 81% seen once. The sequencing sample was made of peripheral blood. The receptors derive from a man aged 40-55 years with acute or convalescent COVID-19. Both conserved end residues are part of each CDR3. The order of the fields is V gene, clone size, J gene, D gene, CDR3 length, CDR3 protein, CDR3 DNA. D genes are given only for firm matches. Expanded clones are given a class, and other clones once, few, many or no size at all.

>TRBV9|-|TRBJ2-5|-|14
CASSPFGAGETQYF
TGTGCCAGCAGCCCTTTCGGAGCCGGAGAGACCCAGTACTTC
>TRBV28|-|TRBJ1-6|TRBD1|15
CASSLGDRRGSPLHF
TGTGCCAGCAGTTTAGGGGACAGGCGGGGTTCACCCCTCCACTTT
>TRBV6-5|-|TRBJ2-7|-|14
CASSYGGFGAEQYF
TGTGCCAGCAGTTACGGCGGGTTTGGAGCGGAGCAGTACTTC
>TRBV6-1|-|TRBJ1-2|TRBD1|14
CASSEQTGEIGYTF
TGTGCCAGCAGTGAACAGACAGGGGAGATCGGCTACACCTTC
>TRBV4-3|-|TRBJ1-6|-|16
CASSQDINSYNSPLHF
TGCGCCAGCAGCCAAGATATTAACTCCTATAATTCACCCCTCCACTTT
>TRBV10-3|-|TRBJ2-1|-|14
CAIRGGLSYNEQFF
TGTGCCATCAGGGGGGGACTCTCCTACAATGAGCAGTTCTTC
>TRBV6-2/TRBV6-3|-|TRBJ1-5|-|16
CASSPSFRGSDQPQHF
TGTGCCAGCAGCCCATCATTCAGGGGATCGGATCAGCCCCAGCATTTT
>TRBV7-9|-|TRBJ2-7|TRBD1|12
CASSLGTGKQYF
TGTGCCAGCAGCTTAGGGACAGGGAAGCAGTACTTC
>TRBV3-1/TRBV3-2|-|TRBJ1-6|-|13
CASSQGTGAPLHF
TGTGCCAGCAGCCAAGGGACGGGGGCACCCCTCCACTTT
>TRBV3-1/TRBV3-2|-|TRBJ2-1|TRBD2|16
CASSQNLAGGNNEQFF
TGTGCCAGCAGCCAAAATCTAGCGGGGGGAAACAATGAGCAGTTCTTC
>TRBV3-1/TRBV3-2|once|TRBJ1-1|-|14
CASSPPRGGTEAFF
TGTGCCAGCAGCCCCCCCAGGGGTGGCACTGAAGCTTTCTTT
>TRBV2|-|TRBJ2-7|TRBD1|12
CASSLTGVEQYF
TGTGCCAGCAGTCTGACAGGGGTCGAGCAGTACTTC
>TRBV7-9|-|TRBJ2-4|-|15
CASSSQGGRGNIQYF
TGTGCCAGCAGCTCCCAGGGGGGAAGGGGAAACATTCAGTACTTC
>TRBV7-3|-|TRBJ2-2|-|15
CASSFEGGNTGELFF
TGTGCCAGCAGCTTCGAAGGGGGGAACACCGGGGAGCTGTTTTTT
>TRBV7-3|once|TRBJ2-1|TRBD2|15
CASSLGLAGASQQFF
TGTGCCAGCAGCTTAGGCCTAGCGGGGGCGTCGCAGCAGTTCTTC
>TRBV6-7|few|TRBJ1-5|-|13
CASTENSNQPQHF
TGTGCCAGCACGGAGAATAGCAATCAGCCCCAGCATTTT
>TRBV28|-|TRBJ1-1|-|14
CASSSGRGNTEAFF
TGTGCCAGCAGTTCCGGACGGGGGAACACTGAAGCTTTCTTT
>TRBV2|-|TRBJ1-1|-|13
CASSEEGTDEAFF
TGTGCCAGCAGTGAGGAGGGGACGGATGAAGCTTTCTTT
>TRBV30|-|TRBJ1-6|TRBD1|16
CASGIGQGLYNSPLHF
TGTGCCTCGGGGATTGGACAGGGCCTATATAATTCACCCCTCCACTTT
>TRBV18|-|TRBJ1-2|TRBD1|14
CASSLLDREGGYTF
TGTGCCAGCTCACTCTTGGACAGGGAAGGTGGCTACACCTTC
>TRBV20-1|-|TRBJ2-1|-|14
CSASSMSSYNEQFF
TGCAGTGCAAGTTCTATGTCCTCCTACAATGAGCAGTTCTTC
>TRBV9|-|TRBJ1-2|-|14
CASSVGRALGGYTF
TGTGCCAGCAGCGTAGGCAGGGCCCTGGGAGGCTACACCTTC